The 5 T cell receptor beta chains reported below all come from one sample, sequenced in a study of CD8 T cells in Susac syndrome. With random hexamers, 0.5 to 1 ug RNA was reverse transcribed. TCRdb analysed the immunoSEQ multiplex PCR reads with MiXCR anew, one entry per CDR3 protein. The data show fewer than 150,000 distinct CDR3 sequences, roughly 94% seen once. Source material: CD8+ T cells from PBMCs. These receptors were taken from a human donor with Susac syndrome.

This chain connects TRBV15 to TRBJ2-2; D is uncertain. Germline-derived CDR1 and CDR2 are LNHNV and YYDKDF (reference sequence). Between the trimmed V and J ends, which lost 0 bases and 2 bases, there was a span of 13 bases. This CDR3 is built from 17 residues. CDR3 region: CATSRDKGQSNTGELFF. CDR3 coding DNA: TGTGCCACCAGCAGAGATAAAGGGCAGTCCAACACCGGGGAGCTGTTTTTT.

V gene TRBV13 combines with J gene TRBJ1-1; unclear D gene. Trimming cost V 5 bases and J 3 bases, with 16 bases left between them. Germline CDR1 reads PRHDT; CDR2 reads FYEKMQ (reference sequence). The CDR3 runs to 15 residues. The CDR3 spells CASSRFEAVDTEAFF. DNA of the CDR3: TGTGCCAGCAGCCGTTTCGAGGCGGTGGACACTGAAGCTTTCTTT.

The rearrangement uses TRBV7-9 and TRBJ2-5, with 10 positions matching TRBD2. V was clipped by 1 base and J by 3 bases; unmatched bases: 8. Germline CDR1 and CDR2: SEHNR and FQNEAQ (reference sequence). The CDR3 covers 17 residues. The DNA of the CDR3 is TGTGCCAGCAGCTTAGGGGCTAGCGGGAGTTGGAAAGAGACCCAGTACTTC. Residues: CASSLGASGSWKETQYF.

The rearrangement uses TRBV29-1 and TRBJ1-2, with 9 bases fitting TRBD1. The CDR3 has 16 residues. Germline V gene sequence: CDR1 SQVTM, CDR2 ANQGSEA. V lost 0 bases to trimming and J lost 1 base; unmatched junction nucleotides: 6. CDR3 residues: CSVEETGGIINYGYTF. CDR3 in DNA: TGCAGCGTTGAAGAGACAGGGGGGATAATTAACTATGGCTACACCTTC. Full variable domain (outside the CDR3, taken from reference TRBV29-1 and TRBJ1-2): SAVISQKPSRDICQRGTSLTIQCQVDSQVTMMFWYRQQPGQSLTLIATANQGSEATYESGFVIDKFPISRPNLTFSTLTVSNMSPEDSSIYLCSVEETGGIINYGYTFGSGTRLTVV.

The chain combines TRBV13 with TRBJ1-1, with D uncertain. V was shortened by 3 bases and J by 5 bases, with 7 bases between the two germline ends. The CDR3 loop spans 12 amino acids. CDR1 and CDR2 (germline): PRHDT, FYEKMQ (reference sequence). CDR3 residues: CASSFGRTEAFF. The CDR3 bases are TGTGCCAGCAGCTTTGGCAGGACTGAAGCTTTCTTT.